The 5 T cell receptor beta chains presented below share a single source sample, sequenced in a study of T-cell reconstitution after alpha-beta-depleted transplantation in children. The library targeted TCRbeta and was prepared with unique molecular identifiers. TCRdb used MiXCR to reprocess the PCR reads, holding one entry per CDR3 protein. This table has some 200,000 distinct CDR3 sequences, around 9.7% appearing once. The sample here was PBMCs from the stem cell graft donor, taken from the stem cell graft. These receptors were collected from a human donor who donated a stem cell graft to a child with SCID.

This clonotype showed up many times. This rearrangement joins TRBV7-3 to TRBJ1-1; 7 bases match TRBD1. V lost 4 bases and J lost 0; bases outside the gene matches: 5. Looked up from germline, CDR1 is SGHTA and CDR2 is FQGTGA. The CDR3 extends over 15 amino acids. As DNA, the CDR3 is TGTGCCAGCAGCTCCTCGGGACAGTTGAACACTGAAGCTTTCTTT. Translation: CASSSSGQLNTEAFF.

This clonotype was seen at least ten times. CDR3 sequence reads: CASGMDSSGNTIYF. CDR3 DNA: TGTGCCAGCGGTATGGACAGCTCTGGAAACACCATATATTTT. This chain uses TRBV2 with TRBJ1-3; a possible D gene is TRBD1 (6 bases). The CDR3 length is 14 residues. The V end was cut by 8 bases, the J end by 0 bases, with 11 bases between. Germline CDR1 reads SNHLY; CDR2 reads FYNNEI.

This clonotype showed up many times. The V call is TRBV7-9, the J call TRBJ1-5; D is unresolved. V was shortened by 5 bases and J by 4 bases, with 6 bases between the two germline ends. The CDR3 extends over 12 amino acids. CDR1 is SEHNR and CDR2 is FQNEAQ in the germline V gene (reference sequence). The CDR3 is CASSLMNQPQHF. The CDR3 DNA is TGTGCCAGCAGCCTAATGAATCAGCCCCAGCATTTT.

At least ten counts were recorded for this clonotype. The chain employs TRBV20-1 and TRBJ1-2; D is unresolved. Looked up from germline, CDR1 is DFQATT and CDR2 is SNEGSKA (reference sequence). The CDR3 length is 13 residues. V lost 3 bases to trimming and J lost 3 bases, with 11 bases between them. The chain's CDR3 is CSASTAEDYGYTF. DNA of the CDR3: TGCAGTGCTAGTACGGCAGAAGACTATGGCTACACCTTC.

This clonotype appeared many times. The chain employs TRBV5-1 and TRBJ1-2; D not resolved. V lost 0 bases and J lost 0, with 6 bases in between. CDR1 is SGHRS and CDR2 is YFSETQ in the germline V gene. This CDR3 is 14 amino acids long. The DNA of the CDR3 is TGCGCCAGCAGCTTGGACGGATCTAACTATGGCTACACCTTC. Encoded protein: CASSLDGSNYGYTF.